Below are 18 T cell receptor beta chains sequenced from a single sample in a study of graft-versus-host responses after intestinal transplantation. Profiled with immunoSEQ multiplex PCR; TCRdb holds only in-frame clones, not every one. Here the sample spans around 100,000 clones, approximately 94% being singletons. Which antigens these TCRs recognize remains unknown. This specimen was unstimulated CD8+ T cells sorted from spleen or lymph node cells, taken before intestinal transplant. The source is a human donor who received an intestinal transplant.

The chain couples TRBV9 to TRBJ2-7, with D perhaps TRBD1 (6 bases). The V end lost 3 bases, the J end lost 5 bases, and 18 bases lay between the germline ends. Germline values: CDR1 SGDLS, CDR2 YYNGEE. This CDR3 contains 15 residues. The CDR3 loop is CASSGRQEDPHEQYF. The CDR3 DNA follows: TGTGCCAGCAGCGGACGACAGGAGGACCCCCACGAGCAGTACTTC.

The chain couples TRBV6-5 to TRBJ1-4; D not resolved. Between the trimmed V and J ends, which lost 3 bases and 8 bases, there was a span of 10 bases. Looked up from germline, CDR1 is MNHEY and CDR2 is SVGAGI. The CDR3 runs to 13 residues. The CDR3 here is CASSYLVGEKLFF. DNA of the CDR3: TGTGCCAGCAGTTATTTAGTAGGAGAAAAACTGTTTTTT.

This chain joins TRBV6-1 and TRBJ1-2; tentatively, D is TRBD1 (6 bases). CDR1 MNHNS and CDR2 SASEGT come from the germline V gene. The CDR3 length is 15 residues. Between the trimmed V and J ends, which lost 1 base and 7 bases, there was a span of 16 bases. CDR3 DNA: TGTGCCAGCAGTGAAGTTTTCAGGGGAAATCGTGGCTACACCTTC. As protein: CASSEVFRGNRGYTF.

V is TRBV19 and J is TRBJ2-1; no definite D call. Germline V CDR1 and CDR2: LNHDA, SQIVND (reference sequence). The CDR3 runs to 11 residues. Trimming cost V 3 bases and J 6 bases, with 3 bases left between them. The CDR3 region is CASSMGNEQFF. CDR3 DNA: TGTGCCAGTAGTATGGGCAATGAGCAGTTCTTC.

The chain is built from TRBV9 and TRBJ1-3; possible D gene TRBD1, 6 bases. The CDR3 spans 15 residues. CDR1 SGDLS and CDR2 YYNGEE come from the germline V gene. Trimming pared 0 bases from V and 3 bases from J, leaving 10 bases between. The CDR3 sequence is CASSVEQGDGNTIYF. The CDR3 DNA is TGTGCCAGCAGCGTAGAACAGGGCGATGGAAACACCATATATTTT.

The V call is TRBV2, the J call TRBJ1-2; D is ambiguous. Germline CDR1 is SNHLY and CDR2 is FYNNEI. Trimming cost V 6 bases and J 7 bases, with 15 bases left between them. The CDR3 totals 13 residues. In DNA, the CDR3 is TGTGCCAGCAGCGCAGACATAACGGGTGGCTACACCTTC. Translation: CASSADITGGYTF.

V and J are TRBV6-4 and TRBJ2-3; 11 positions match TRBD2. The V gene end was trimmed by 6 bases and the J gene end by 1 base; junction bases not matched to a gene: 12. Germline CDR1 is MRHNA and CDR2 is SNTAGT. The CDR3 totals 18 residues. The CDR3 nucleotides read TGTGCCAGCAGCCCCTCGGTAGCGGGGGGGCGTGGCACAGATACGCAGTATTTT. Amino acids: CASSPSVAGGRGTDTQYF.

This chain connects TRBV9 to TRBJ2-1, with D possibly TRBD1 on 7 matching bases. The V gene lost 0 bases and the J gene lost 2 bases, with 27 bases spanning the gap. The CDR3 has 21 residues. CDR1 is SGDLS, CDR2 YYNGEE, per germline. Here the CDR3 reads CASSVGRRGDSPFRTYNEQFF. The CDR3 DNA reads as TGTGCCAGCAGCGTAGGCAGAAGGGGGGACAGCCCCTTTAGGACCTACAATGAGCAGTTCTTC. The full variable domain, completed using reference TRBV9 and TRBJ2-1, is DSGVTQTPKHLITATGQRVTLRCSPRSGDLSVYWYQQSLDQGLQFLIQYYNGEERAKGNILERFSAQQFPDLHSELNLSSLELGDSALYFCASSVGRRGDSPFRTYNEQFFGPGTRLTVL.

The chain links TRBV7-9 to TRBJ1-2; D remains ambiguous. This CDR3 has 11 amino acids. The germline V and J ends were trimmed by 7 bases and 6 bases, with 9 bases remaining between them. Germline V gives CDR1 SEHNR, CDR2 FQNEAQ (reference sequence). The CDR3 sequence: CASTQGNGYTF. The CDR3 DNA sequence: TGTGCCAGCACACAAGGGAATGGCTACACCTTC.

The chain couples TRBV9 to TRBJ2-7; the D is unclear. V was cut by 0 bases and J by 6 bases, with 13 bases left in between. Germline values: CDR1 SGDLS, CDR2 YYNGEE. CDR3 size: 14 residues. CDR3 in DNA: TGTGCCAGCAGCGTAGACGGTGCCATCGGCGAGCAGTACTTC. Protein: CASSVDGAIGEQYF.

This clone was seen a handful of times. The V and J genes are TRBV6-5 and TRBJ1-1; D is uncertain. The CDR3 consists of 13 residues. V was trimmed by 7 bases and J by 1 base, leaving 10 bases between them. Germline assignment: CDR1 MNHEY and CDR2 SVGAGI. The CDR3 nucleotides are TGTGCCAGCACCTCCGTCCGGAACACTGAAGCTTTCTTT. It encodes CASTSVRNTEAFF.

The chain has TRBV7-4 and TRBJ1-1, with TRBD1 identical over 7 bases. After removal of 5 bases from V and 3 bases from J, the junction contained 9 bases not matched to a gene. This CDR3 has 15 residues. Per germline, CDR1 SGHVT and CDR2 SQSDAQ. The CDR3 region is CASSASTGTHTEAFF. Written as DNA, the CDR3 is TGTGCCAGCAGCGCCTCGACAGGGACGCACACTGAAGCTTTCTTT.

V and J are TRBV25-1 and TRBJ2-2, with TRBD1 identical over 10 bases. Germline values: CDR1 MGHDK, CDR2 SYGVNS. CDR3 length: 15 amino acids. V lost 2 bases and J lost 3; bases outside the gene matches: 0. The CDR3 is CASSEGTGDTGELFF. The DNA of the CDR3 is TGTGCCAGCAGTGAAGGGACAGGGGACACCGGGGAGCTGTTTTTT.

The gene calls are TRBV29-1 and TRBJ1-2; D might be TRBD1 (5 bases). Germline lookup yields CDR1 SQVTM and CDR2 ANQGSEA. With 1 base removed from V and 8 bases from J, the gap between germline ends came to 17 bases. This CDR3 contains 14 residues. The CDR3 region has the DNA TGCAGCGTTGAAGGGGTCCAGGGCGTGGAAGGCTACACCTTC. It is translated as CSVEGVQGVEGYTF.

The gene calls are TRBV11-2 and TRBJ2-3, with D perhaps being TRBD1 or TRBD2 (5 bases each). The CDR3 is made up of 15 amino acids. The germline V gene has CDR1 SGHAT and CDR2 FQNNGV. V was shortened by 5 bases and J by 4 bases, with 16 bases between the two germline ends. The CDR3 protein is CASSLTRGEADTQYF. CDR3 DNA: TGTGCCAGCAGCCTCACGAGGGGCGAGGCAGATACGCAGTATTTT.

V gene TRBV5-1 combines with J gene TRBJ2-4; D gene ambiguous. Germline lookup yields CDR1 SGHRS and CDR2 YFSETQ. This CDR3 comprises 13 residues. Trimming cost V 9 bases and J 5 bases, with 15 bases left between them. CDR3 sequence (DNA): TGCGCCATCCCGGAGTGTGGGGAAAACATTCAGTACTTC. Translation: CAIPECGENIQYF.

The CDR3 protein is CASSLDRVTMNTEAFF. The CDR3 DNA is TGCGCCAGCAGCCTTGACAGGGTGACGATGAACACTGAAGCTTTCTTT. This chain connects TRBV5-1 to TRBJ1-1; 7 positions agree with TRBD1. With V trimmed by 4 bases and J by 0 bases, 9 bases remained unmatched. In germline, CDR1 is SGHRS, CDR2 YFSETQ. The CDR3 extends over 16 amino acids.

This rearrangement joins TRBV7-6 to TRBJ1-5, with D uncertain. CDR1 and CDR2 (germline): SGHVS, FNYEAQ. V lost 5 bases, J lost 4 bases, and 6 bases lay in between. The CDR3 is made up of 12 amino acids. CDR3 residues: CASSPPNQPQHF. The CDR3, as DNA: TGTGCCAGCAGCCCCCCGAATCAGCCCCAGCATTTT.